Described below is a single TCR beta chain sequence and its context. Its antigen is still unknown. The data belong to a study of response to subunit inactivated influenza vaccine. Study-level findings and limits: New T cells are recruited in small numbers by each seasonal influenza vaccination, according to the authors' suggestion.

From the RT-PCR reads, TCRdb called clonotypes with MiXCR, one entry per CDR3 protein. The sample holds 400,000 to 650,000 distinct CDR3 sequences; about 7.2% are singletons and the top ten take around 14%. Trimming removed 1 base at V and 9 bases at J, with 10 bases between. The CDR3 consists of 14 residues. The origin of this receptor is a man between 50 and 69 years old who received an inactivated influenza vaccine. The rearrangement uses TRBV12-3 or TRBV12-4 and TRBJ1-6, with no clear D. The source was PBMCs from blood, collected around 25 months after vaccination. CDR3 DNA: TGTGCCAGCAGTTTAGGGACGGCAGGTTCACCCCTCCACTTT. Amino acids: CASSLGTAGSPLHF.